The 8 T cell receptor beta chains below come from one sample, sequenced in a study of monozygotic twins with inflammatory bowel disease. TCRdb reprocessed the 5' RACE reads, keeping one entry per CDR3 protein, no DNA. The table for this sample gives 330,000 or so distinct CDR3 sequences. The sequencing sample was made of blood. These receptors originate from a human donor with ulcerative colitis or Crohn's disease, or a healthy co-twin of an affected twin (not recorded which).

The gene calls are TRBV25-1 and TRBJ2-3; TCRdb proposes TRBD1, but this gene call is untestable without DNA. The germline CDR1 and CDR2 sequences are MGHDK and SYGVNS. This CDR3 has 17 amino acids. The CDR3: CASSEYFVRGSTDTQYF.

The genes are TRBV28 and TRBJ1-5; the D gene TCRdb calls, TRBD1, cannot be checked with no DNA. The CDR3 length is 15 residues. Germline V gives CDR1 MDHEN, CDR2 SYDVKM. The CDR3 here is CASITDRGNNQPQHF. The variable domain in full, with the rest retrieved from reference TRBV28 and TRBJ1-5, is DVKVTQSSRYLVKRTGEKVFLECVQDMDHENMFWYRQDPGLGLRLIYFSYDVKMKEKGDIPEGYSVSREKKERFSLILESASTNQTSMYLCASITDRGNNQPQHFGDGTRLSIL.

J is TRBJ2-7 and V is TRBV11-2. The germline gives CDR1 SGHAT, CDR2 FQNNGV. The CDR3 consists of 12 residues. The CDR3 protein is CASSSWDYEQYF.

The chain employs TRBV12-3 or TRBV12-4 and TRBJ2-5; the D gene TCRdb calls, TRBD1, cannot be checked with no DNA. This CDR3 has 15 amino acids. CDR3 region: CASSLIPRVQETQYF.

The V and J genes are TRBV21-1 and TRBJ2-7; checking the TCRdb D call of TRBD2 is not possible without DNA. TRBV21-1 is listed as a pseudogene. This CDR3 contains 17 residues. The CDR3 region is CASSKASGSGSSYEQYF.

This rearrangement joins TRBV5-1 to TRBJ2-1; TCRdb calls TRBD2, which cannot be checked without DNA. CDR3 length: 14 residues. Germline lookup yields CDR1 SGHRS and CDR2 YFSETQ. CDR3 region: CASSLLGPPHEQFF.

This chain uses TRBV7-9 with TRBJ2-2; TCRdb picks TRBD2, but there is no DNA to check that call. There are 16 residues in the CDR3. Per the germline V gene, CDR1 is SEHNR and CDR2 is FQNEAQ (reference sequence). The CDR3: CASSPVERGNTGELFF.

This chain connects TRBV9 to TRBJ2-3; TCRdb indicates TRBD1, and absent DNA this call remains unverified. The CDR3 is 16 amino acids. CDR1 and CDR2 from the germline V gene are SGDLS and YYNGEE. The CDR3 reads CASSVLLSGGLDTQYF.